A single sample gave rise to the 28 T cell receptor beta chains below, sequenced in a study of T cell changes during pregnancy in multiple sclerosis. Assay: immunoSEQ multiplex PCR; the TCRdb copy retains only in-frame clones and omits some. The sample yields 60,000 to 85,000 clones, approximately 89% seen once. Here the sequenced sample was peripheral blood, taken in the second trimester of pregnancy. The source is a female donor with multiple sclerosis, enrolled in a pregnancy study.

This rearrangement joins TRBV9 to TRBJ1-4, with D hard to call. The V gene's germline CDR1 is SGDLS and CDR2 YYNGEE. The V gene lost 4 bases and the J gene lost 7 bases, with 14 bases spanning the gap. The length of the CDR3 is 14 residues. This chain's CDR3 is CASSPSLGSEKLFF. The CDR3 DNA reads TGTGCCAGCAGCCCATCTTTAGGGAGTGAAAAACTGTTTTTT. Full variable domain (missing parts from reference TRBV9 and TRBJ1-4): DSGVTQTPKHLITATGQRVTLRCSPRSGDLSVYWYQQSLDQGLQFLIQYYNGEERAKGNILERFSAQQFPDLHSELNLSSLELGDSALYFCASSPSLGSEKLFFGSGTQLSVL.

The chain has TRBV7-9 and TRBJ1-1; D gene ambiguous. CDR1 and CDR2 from the germline V gene are SEHNR and FQNEAQ (reference sequence). CDR3 length: 13 residues. V lost 2 bases and J lost 2, with 6 bases in between. CDR3 region: CASSLPGNTEAFF. Written as DNA, the CDR3 is TGTGCCAGCAGCTTACCGGGTAACACTGAAGCTTTCTTT.

This clone was seen a single time. CDR3 residues: CASSLGGTSGGTDTQYF. In DNA, the CDR3 is TGCGCCAGCAGCTTGGGGGGGACTAGCGGGGGCACAGATACGCAGTATTTT. The chain couples TRBV5-1 to TRBJ2-3, with 13 bases that match TRBD2. V shed 0 bases, J shed 1 base, and the junction held 2 bases outside the gene matches. Germline loops: CDR1 SGHRS, CDR2 YFSETQ. This CDR3 is 17 amino acids long. Full variable domain (rest looked up from reference TRBV5-1 and TRBJ2-3): KAGVTQTPRYLIKTRGQQVTLSCSPISGHRSVSWYQQTPGQGLQFLFEYFSETQRNKGNFPGRFSGRQFSNSRSEMNVSTLELGDSALYLCASSLGGTSGGTDTQYFGPGTRLTVL.

This rearrangement joins TRBV29-1 to TRBJ2-7; the D gene is possibly TRBD2 (5 bases). The germline V gene has CDR1 SQVTM and CDR2 ANQGSEA. V shed 1 base and J shed 1 base, with 14 bases lying between them. The CDR3 totals 15 residues. Here the CDR3 DNA reads TGCAGCGTTGAAGTTTTGAGGGTAACTTCCTACGAGCAGTACTTC. Translated: CSVEVLRVTSYEQYF.

The gene calls are TRBV2 and TRBJ2-7, with D possibly being TRBD2 (6 bases). CDR1 and CDR2 from the germline V gene are SNHLY and FYNNEI. CDR3 length: 13 residues. Trimming took 7 bases from V and 1 from J, leaving 11 bases between them. Here the CDR3 DNA reads TGTGCCAGCAACCGGGACTGGTCCTACGAGCAGTACTTC. Amino acids: CASNRDWSYEQYF.

This chain connects TRBV6-1 to TRBJ1-1; tentative D call: TRBD1 (6 bases). Germline CDR1 reads MNHNS; CDR2 reads SASEGT. V was shortened by 3 bases and J by 5 bases, with 16 bases between the two germline ends. The CDR3 runs 15 residues. The CDR3 DNA follows: TGTGCCAGCAGTGACGCGTTGGGGGCCAGGACTGAAGCTTTCTTT. This translates into CASSDALGARTEAFF.

This chain joins TRBV6-1 and TRBJ1-4, with TRBD1 matching over 9 bases. Germline values: CDR1 MNHNS, CDR2 SASEGT. The CDR3 contains 15 residues. The V segment lost 6 bases and the J segment 4 bases; nucleotides outside the gene matches: 6. CDR3 in amino acids: CASSDRGGLNEKLFF. DNA of the CDR3: TGTGCCAGCAGCGACAGGGGGGGCCTTAATGAAAAACTGTTTTTT.

The sample holds one count of this clone. V is TRBV5-1 and J is TRBJ2-3; D might be TRBD2 (6 bases). Trimming removed 4 bases from V and 4 bases from J, with 13 bases in between. The germline V gene encodes CDR1 SGHRS and CDR2 YFSETQ. The CDR3 totals 14 residues. CDR3 DNA sequence: TGCGCCAGCAGCCGAAATGGGGAGGCAGATACGCAGTATTTT. As protein: CASSRNGEADTQYF. The full variable domain, in which reference TRBV5-1 and TRBJ2-3 provide the parts outside the CDR3, is KAGVTQTPRYLIKTRGQQVTLSCSPISGHRSVSWYQQTPGQGLQFLFEYFSETQRNKGNFPGRFSGRQFSNSRSEMNVSTLELGDSALYLCASSRNGEADTQYFGPGTRLTVL.

J is TRBJ2-2 and V is TRBV7-2; TRBD1 aligns across 7 bases. The CDR3 extends over 13 amino acids. V dropped 9 bases and J dropped 3; count of bases not matched to a gene: 4. From germline, CDR1 is SGHTA and CDR2 FQGNSA. Here the CDR3 reads CASRQGYTGELFF. CDR3 in DNA: TGTGCCAGTAGACAGGGCTACACCGGGGAGCTGTTTTTT.

The count of this clone is one. The chain employs TRBV6-5 and TRBJ1-4, with D unclear. The CDR3 sequence is 13 residues long. V lost 1 base and J 4 bases, leaving 4 bases between the germline ends. Looked up from germline, CDR1 is MNHEY and CDR2 is SVGAGI. DNA for the CDR3: TGTGCCAGCAGTTACTACAGTAATGAAAAACTGTTTTTT. Its protein product is CASSYYSNEKLFF.

The chain links TRBV19 to TRBJ1-1, with D possibly TRBD1 on 6 matching bases. The germline gives CDR1 LNHDA, CDR2 SQIVND (reference sequence). This CDR3 contains 16 residues. The V end was cut by 6 bases, the J end by 8 bases, with 25 bases between. The CDR3 sequence: CASRFVAAPQGYEAFF. CDR3 bases: TGTGCCAGTAGATTCGTAGCAGCTCCCCAGGGGTACGAAGCTTTCTTT.

The rearrangement links TRBV5-6 to TRBJ1-1; tentative D call: TRBD1 (6 bases). The CDR3 extends over 16 amino acids. Looked up from germline, CDR1 is SGHDT and CDR2 is YYEEEE. The V end lost 0 bases, the J end lost 1 base, and 13 bases lay between the germline ends. CDR3 DNA: TGTGCCAGCAGCTTGGGGGGGAGGGGGTCGAACACTGAAGCTTTCTTT. Translating it yields CASSLGGRGSNTEAFF.

This clone showed up just once. This chain connects TRBV18 to TRBJ1-6; TRBD1 aligns across 9 bases. With V trimmed by 0 bases and J by 8 bases, 8 bases remained unmatched. Germline V gene data show CDR1 as KGHSH and CDR2 as LQKENI. This CDR3 is 17 amino acids long. The CDR3 DNA follows: TGTGCCAGCTCACCACCGGGGACAGGGAACACGTATTCACCCCTCCACTTT. It codes for CASSPPGTGNTYSPLHF.

The chain joins TRBV5-4 to TRBJ2-3; TRBD1 matches 7 bases. V gave up 4 bases and J gave up 6 bases; unmatched junction bases: 17. The germline V gene encodes CDR1 SGHNT and CDR2 YYREEE (reference sequence). The CDR3 runs 17 residues. The CDR3 DNA sequence: TGTGCCAGCAGCCCCACGTTCGACCAGGGGGTGGCGGATACGCAGTATTTT. Translating it yields CASSPTFDQGVADTQYF.

The J gene is TRBJ1-4, the V gene TRBV6-6; D gene unclear. Trimming pared 10 bases from V and 0 bases from J, leaving 12 bases between. The CDR3 is 14 residues long. The germline V gene has CDR1 MNHNY and CDR2 SVGAGI (reference sequence). The CDR3 DNA reads TGTGCCACTACGAAGAGTGCAACTAATGAAAAACTGTTTTTT. Translation: CATTKSATNEKLFF.

V and J are TRBV30 and TRBJ2-7, with 10 bases fitting TRBD1. The CDR3 has 14 residues. V lost 1 base and J lost 6; bases outside the gene matches: 6. Germline V gene sequence: CDR1 GTSNPN, CDR2 SVGIG (reference sequence). The CDR3 here is CAWSAGTGVGEQYF. The CDR3 bases are TGTGCCTGGAGTGCCGGGACAGGGGTGGGCGAGCAGTACTTC. The variable domain in full, completed from reference TRBV30 and TRBJ2-7, reads SQTIHQWPATLVQPVGSPLSLECTVEGTSNPNLYWYRQAAGRGLQLLFYSVGIGQISSEVPQNLSASRPQDRQFILSSKKLLLSDSGFYLCAWSAGTGVGEQYFGPGTRLTVT.

The V and J genes are TRBV19 and TRBJ1-4; D remains ambiguous. The V end lost 8 bases, the J end lost 4 bases, and 14 bases lay between the germline ends. The germline CDR1 and CDR2 sequences are LNHDA and SQIVND (reference sequence). The CDR3 is 14 residues long. The CDR3 region is CASGSGLRNEKLFF. CDR3 sequence (DNA): TGTGCCAGTGGTTCCGGACTCCGTAATGAAAAACTGTTTTTT. The full variable domain, completed using reference TRBV19 and TRBJ1-4, is DGGITQSPKYLFRKEGQNVTLSCEQNLNHDAMYWYRQDPGQGLRLIYYSQIVNDFQKGDIAEGYSVSREKKESFPLTVTSAQKNPTAFYLCASGSGLRNEKLFFGSGTQLSVL.

The chain recombines TRBV19 with TRBJ1-1; D uncertain. Germline V gene lookup returns CDR1 LNHDA and CDR2 SQIVND (reference sequence). The CDR3 is 13 amino acids. V was trimmed by 1 base and J by 6 bases, leaving 9 bases between them. CDR3 DNA: TGTGCCAGTAGTATAGGGGCTATGTCTGAAGCTTTCTTT. It yields the protein CASSIGAMSEAFF.

V is TRBV6-6 and J is TRBJ2-1, with a possible D match to TRBD2 (5 bases). This CDR3 has 15 residues. Germline lookup yields CDR1 MNHNY and CDR2 SVGAGI (reference sequence). V gave up 2 bases and J gave up 4 bases, with 12 bases separating them. The CDR3 reads CASSYGEGWYNEQFF. The CDR3 DNA follows: TGTGCCAGCAGTTACGGAGAGGGATGGTACAATGAGCAGTTCTTC.

This clone was seen a single time. This chain joins TRBV5-6 and TRBJ2-1; tentatively, D is TRBD1 (5 bases). Per the germline V gene, CDR1 is SGHDT and CDR2 is YYEEEE. V was cut by 6 bases and J by 3 bases, with 22 bases left in between. This CDR3 has 17 residues. The CDR3 loop is CASTIKPGHPNYNEQFF. The CDR3 coding sequence is TGTGCCAGCACCATAAAGCCCGGACACCCGAACTACAATGAGCAGTTCTTC.

J is TRBJ2-3 and V is TRBV4-3; maybe TRBD1 (7 bases). Trimming shortened V by 4 bases and J by 3 bases, and 26 bases separated the two germline ends. This CDR3 has 19 amino acids. The germline V gene has CDR1 LGHNA and CDR2 YSLEER. The CDR3 sequence is CASSRVQGSRGNPTDTQYF. DNA of the CDR3: TGCGCCAGCAGCCGAGTACAGGGGTCTCGCGGGAATCCAACAGATACGCAGTATTTT.

The chain is built from TRBV18 and TRBJ2-1; 11 bases agree with TRBD2. Germline V CDR1 and CDR2: KGHSH, LQKENI. With V trimmed by 4 bases and J by 5 bases, 4 bases remained unmatched. This CDR3 contains 15 residues. The CDR3 DNA sequence: TGTGCCAGCTCACTGGGACTAGCGGATCACAATGAGCAGTTCTTC. Its protein product is CASSLGLADHNEQFF.

The chain couples TRBV18 to TRBJ2-3; D may be TRBD2 (5 bases). CDR1 and CDR2 from the germline V gene are KGHSH and LQKENI. CDR3 length equals 13 residues. Deletions cut 7 bases from V and 9 bases from J, with 17 bases between. This chain's CDR3 is CASFQVRAETQYF. In nucleotides, the CDR3 is TGTGCCAGCTTCCAGGTGCGGGCCGAGACGCAGTATTTT.

The chain uses TRBV19 and TRBJ2-5; TRBD1 is a possible D gene (6 bases). Trimming took off 4 bases at V and 0 bases at J, with 6 bases between the two ends. Per the germline V gene, CDR1 is LNHDA and CDR2 is SQIVND (reference sequence). CDR3 length: 13 residues. The CDR3 DNA is TGTGCCAGTAGTAACAGGGACCAAGAGACCCAGTACTTC. Translating it yields CASSNRDQETQYF.

The V call is TRBV6-6, the J call TRBJ2-7; D perhaps matches TRBD1 (5 bases). V was cut by 7 bases and J by 5 bases, with 21 bases left in between. Germline V gene sequence: CDR1 MNHNY, CDR2 SVGAGI (reference sequence). CDR3 length: 15 residues. The CDR3 sequence: CASIGGADRPNEQYF. CDR3 DNA: TGTGCCAGCATCGGTGGGGCAGACCGTCCTAACGAGCAGTACTTC.

This rearrangement joins TRBV6-1 to TRBJ2-2; 8 bases are shared with TRBD1. The CDR3 runs 15 residues. The junction had 8 bases not matched to a gene; V was cut back by 8 bases and J by 3 bases. Germline CDR1 reads MNHNS; CDR2 reads SASEGT. This CDR3 reads CASQSGGLDTGELFF. In DNA form, the CDR3 reads TGTGCCAGCCAGTCAGGGGGCTTGGACACCGGGGAGCTGTTTTTT.

Only a few counts were recorded for this clone. This chain uses TRBV18 with TRBJ1-1, with TRBD1 matching 8 bases. The CDR3 length is 13 residues. The trim removed 0 bases at V and 9 bases at J, leaving 3 bases unmatched. The V gene's germline CDR1 is KGHSH and CDR2 LQKENI. The CDR3 nucleotides are TGTGCCAGCTCACCACCCCGACAGGGGCAAGCTTTCTTT. It translates to CASSPPRQGQAFF.

The chain couples TRBV6-5 to TRBJ2-7, with D possibly TRBD2 on 6 matching bases. CDR3 length equals 15 residues. Trimming removed 0 bases at V and 1 base at J, with 10 bases between. CDR1 and CDR2 from the germline V gene are MNHEY and SVGAGI. The CDR3 is CASSYSGAGSYEQYF. CDR3 bases: TGTGCCAGCAGTTACTCCGGGGCGGGGTCCTACGAGCAGTACTTC.